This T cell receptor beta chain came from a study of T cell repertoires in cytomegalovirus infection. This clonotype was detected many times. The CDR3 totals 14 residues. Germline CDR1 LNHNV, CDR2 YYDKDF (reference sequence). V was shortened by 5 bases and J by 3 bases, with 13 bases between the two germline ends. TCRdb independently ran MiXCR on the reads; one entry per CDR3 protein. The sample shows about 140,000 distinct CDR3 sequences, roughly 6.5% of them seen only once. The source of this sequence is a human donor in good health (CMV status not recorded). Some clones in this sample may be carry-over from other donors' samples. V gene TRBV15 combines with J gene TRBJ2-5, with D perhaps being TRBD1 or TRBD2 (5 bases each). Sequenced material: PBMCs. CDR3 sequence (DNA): TGTGCCACCAGCGGGGGACGGCGGGAAGAGACCCAGTACTTC. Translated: CATSGGRREETQYF.